The 21 T cell receptor beta chains given below trace back to one sample, sequenced in a study of shared clonotypes between healthy human individuals. Sequencing was performed with immunoSEQ multiplex PCR; in TCRdb, only in-frame clones are kept and a portion is missing. The sample lists about 700,000 clones; about 92% were seen once. CD45RO negativity and positive selection for CCR7 defined naive CD8 cells, a population that excluded terminally differentiated effector memory CD45RA+ cells. Sample: naive CD8+ T cells sorted from blood. The receptors here all came from a man in his thirties or forties in good health.

A few counts support this clone. This rearrangement joins TRBV28 to TRBJ1-5; 9 nucleotides line up with TRBD1. V gave up 5 bases and J gave up 5 bases; unmatched junction bases: 7. The CDR3 extends over 15 amino acids. CDR1 is MDHEN, CDR2 SYDVKM, per germline. The CDR3 DNA reads as TGTGCCAGCAGTCCCCAAGGGACAGGGTATCAGCCCCAGCATTTT. It codes for CASSPQGTGYQPQHF.

V gene TRBV2 combines with J gene TRBJ1-3; D gene unclear. V lost 3 bases and J lost 0, with 6 bases in between. The CDR3 is 14 amino acids. From germline, CDR1 is SNHLY and CDR2 FYNNEI. The CDR3 sequence is CASSDGNSGNTIYF. The DNA for the CDR3 is TGTGCCAGCAGTGATGGAAACTCTGGAAACACCATATATTTT.

This clone was observed a handful of times. Additional DNA sequences in this sample encode the identical CDR3. The V call is TRBV7-9, the J call TRBJ2-7; D not certain. The V gene's germline CDR1 is SEHNR and CDR2 FQNEAQ (reference sequence). V shed 5 bases and J shed 0 bases, with 2 bases lying between them. The CDR3 runs to 11 residues. The CDR3 DNA reads as TGTGCCAGCAGCGCCTCCTACGAGCAGTACTTC. Protein: CASSASYEQYF.

The CDR3 region has the DNA TGCGCCAGCAGCCAAGGACAGGGCCTCGGGCATGGCTACACCTTC. It is translated as CASSQGQGLGHGYTF. V gene TRBV4-3 combines with J gene TRBJ1-2; 7 bases are a match to TRBD1. The CDR3 spans 15 residues. Unmatched junction bases numbered 8, after V lost 1 base and J lost 6 bases. CDR1 LGHNA and CDR2 YSLEER come from the germline V gene.

This chain links TRBV5-5 with TRBJ2-7, with 7 bases matching TRBD2. CDR1 SGHKS and CDR2 YYEKEE come from the germline V gene (reference sequence). CDR3 length: 14 residues. Trimming cost V 2 bases and J 4 bases; bases outside gene matches: 6. CDR3 residues: CASSFLRETYEQYF. The CDR3 coding sequence is TGTGCCAGCAGCTTTCTGCGGGAGACATACGAGCAGTACTTC.

The V gene is TRBV6-1, the J gene TRBJ1-5; D perhaps matches TRBD1 (5 bases). The CDR3 loop spans 15 amino acids. The V end lost 2 bases, the J end lost 4 bases, and 12 bases lay between the germline ends. Germline values: CDR1 MNHNS, CDR2 SASEGT. The CDR3 DNA follows: TGTGCCAGCAGTGAAAGGGGTGGTCGGAATCAGCCCCAGCATTTT. Amino acid sequence: CASSERGGRNQPQHF.

This chain uses TRBV7-2 with TRBJ2-1; 11 bases fit TRBD2. Germline-derived CDR1 and CDR2 are SGHTA and FQGNSA. V shed 3 bases and J 5 bases; nucleotides not matched to a gene: 6. This CDR3 has 16 amino acids. CDR3 residues: CASSLIAGGKNNEQFF. The CDR3 DNA reads as TGTGCCAGCAGCTTGATAGCGGGAGGGAAGAACAATGAGCAGTTCTTC.

This clone has only one observation. This sample also contains other DNA sequences that code for the same CDR3. This chain connects TRBV29-1 to TRBJ2-7; 11 nucleotides agree with TRBD2. The V and J ends lost 3 bases and 0 bases, in that order; junction bases with no gene match: 4. Germline V gene sequence: CDR1 SQVTM, CDR2 ANQGSEA. This CDR3 region has 15 residues. CDR3 loop: CSVEGTSGSSYEQYF. The CDR3 DNA reads as TGCAGCGTTGAGGGCACTAGCGGGAGCTCCTACGAGCAGTACTTC.

This clone occurred a few times. The sample has other DNA sequences that encode this CDR3 too. The chain links TRBV4-3 to TRBJ2-2; D is tentatively TRBD1 or TRBD2 (5 bases each). V lost 3 bases, J lost 2 bases, and 7 bases lay in between. Germline loops: CDR1 LGHNA, CDR2 YSLEER. The CDR3 has 14 residues. The CDR3 protein is CASSQGPNTGELFF. In DNA form, the CDR3 reads TGCGCCAGCAGCCAGGGACCCAACACCGGGGAGCTGTTTTTT.

The V call is TRBV7-9, the J call TRBJ2-1, with 9 bases aligning to TRBD2. The CDR3 runs to 17 residues. V gave up 5 bases and J gave up 7 bases; unmatched junction bases: 15. Germline values: CDR1 SEHNR, CDR2 FQNEAQ (reference sequence). The CDR3 loop is CASSPGPFSGSENEQFF. In DNA, the CDR3 is TGTGCCAGCAGCCCGGGCCCGTTTAGCGGGAGTGAAAATGAGCAGTTCTTC.

The chain uses TRBV27 and TRBJ2-3; the match to TRBD1 covers 9 bases. The CDR3 consists of 15 residues. The ends lost 6 bases at V and 5 bases at J; junction bases unmatched: 9. The germline CDR1 and CDR2 sequences are MNHEY and SMNVEV (reference sequence). The CDR3 is CASRLTGGAGDTQYF. Written as DNA, the CDR3 is TGTGCCAGCAGGCTTACAGGGGGCGCCGGAGATACGCAGTATTTT.

CDR3 bases: TGCGCCAGCAGCCAAGAACTCGGGGAGTCGCTCTATGGCTACACCTTC. Translation: CASSQELGESLYGYTF. The chain recombines TRBV4-3 with TRBJ1-2, with unresolved D. V lost 0 bases to trimming and J lost 4 bases, with 15 bases between them. The germline gives CDR1 LGHNA, CDR2 YSLEER. The CDR3 contains 16 residues.

The chain employs TRBV21-1 and TRBJ1-3; the D segment call TRBD1 is taken from the table without a DNA check. TRBV21-1 is a pseudogene segment. The CDR3 is made up of 15 amino acids. The CDR3 DNA reads as TGTGCCAGCAGCAAAGGAGGGACAGGGGTCGTCACCATATATTTT. It is translated as CASSKGGTGVVTIYF.

The chain employs TRBV7-6 and TRBJ2-2, with TRBD2 matching over 10 bases. The V gene end was trimmed by 6 bases and the J gene end by 7 bases; junction bases not matched to a gene: 8. From germline, CDR1 is SGHVS and CDR2 FNYEAQ. The CDR3 covers 15 residues. CDR3 DNA: TGTGCCAGCAGTCCAACTAGCGGGGTTAGCGGGGAGCTGTTTTTT. Protein: CASSPTSGVSGELFF.

V usage is TRBV29-1 and J usage is TRBJ2-7; D is possibly TRBD2 (6 bases). V lost 6 bases and J 3 bases, leaving 15 bases between the germline ends. The CDR3 spans 13 residues. CDR1 is SQVTM, CDR2 ANQGSEA, per germline. CDR3 in amino acids: CSVATGVNYEQYF. The CDR3, as DNA: TGCAGCGTCGCCACGGGGGTCAACTACGAGCAGTACTTC.

This rearrangement joins TRBV7-2 to TRBJ2-3, with TRBD2 matching 12 bases. V lost 3 bases, J lost 4 bases, and 11 bases stayed unmatched. The CDR3 consists of 18 residues. Per the germline V gene, CDR1 is SGHTA and CDR2 is FQGNSA. The CDR3 reads CASSFLTSGSLMPDTQYF. The CDR3 nucleotides read TGTGCCAGCAGCTTTTTGACTAGCGGGAGTTTGATGCCAGATACGCAGTATTTT.

The chain links TRBV27 to TRBJ2-7; TRBD2 agrees at 10 bases. The ends lost 7 bases at V and 3 bases at J; junction bases unmatched: 18. From germline, CDR1 is MNHEY and CDR2 SMNVEV (reference sequence). The CDR3 is made up of 18 amino acids. CDR3 in DNA: TGTGCCAGCAAAGGATCTAGCGGGAGCCCTTCTTACCGCTACGAGCAGTACTTC. The encoded protein is CASKGSSGSPSYRYEQYF.

The CDR3 spells CASSQGTPNEQFF. The CDR3 DNA sequence: TGCGCCAGCAGCCAAGGAACCCCGAATGAGCAGTTCTTC. This chain connects TRBV4-3 to TRBJ2-1; D unclear. The germline gives CDR1 LGHNA, CDR2 YSLEER. This CDR3 is 13 amino acids long. V was clipped by 1 base and J by 7 bases, with 8 bases between them.

The chain couples TRBV7-6 to TRBJ2-7, with TRBD2 identical over 9 bases. V shed 2 bases, J shed 6 bases, and the junction held 8 bases outside the gene matches. The CDR3 is 15 residues long. Looked up from germline, CDR1 is SGHVS and CDR2 is FNYEAQ. Written as DNA, the CDR3 is TGTGCCAGCAGCTTACAGGCTAGCGGGAACTGCGAGCAGTACTTC. Residues: CASSLQASGNCEQYF.

CDR3 residues: CASSTGRGQETQYF. CDR3 nucleotides: TGCGCCAGCAGCACCGGGAGGGGGCAAGAGACCCAGTACTTC. This chain uses TRBV5-1 with TRBJ2-5, with TRBD2 identical over 8 bases. The CDR3 sequence is 14 residues long. CDR1 is SGHRS, CDR2 YFSETQ, per germline. Unmatched junction bases numbered 4, after V lost 4 bases and J lost 2 bases.

This chain joins TRBV6-4 and TRBJ2-2; TRBD1 matches at 7 bases. There are 13 residues in the CDR3. CDR1 MRHNA and CDR2 SNTAGT come from the germline V gene. The trim removed 8 bases at V and 5 bases at J, leaving 5 bases unmatched. CDR3 DNA: TGTGCCAGCTCCGACAGGGCAACCGGGGAGCTGTTTTTT. It yields the protein CASSDRATGELFF.